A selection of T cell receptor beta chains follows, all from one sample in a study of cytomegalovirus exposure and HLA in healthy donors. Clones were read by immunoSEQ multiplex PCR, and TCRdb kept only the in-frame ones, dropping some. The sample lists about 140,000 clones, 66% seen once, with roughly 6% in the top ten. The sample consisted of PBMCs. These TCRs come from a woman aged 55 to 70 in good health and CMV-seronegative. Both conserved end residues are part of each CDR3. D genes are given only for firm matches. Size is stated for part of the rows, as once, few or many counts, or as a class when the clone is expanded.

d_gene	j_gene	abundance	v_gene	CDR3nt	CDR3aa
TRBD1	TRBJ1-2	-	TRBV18	TGTGCCAGCTCAACAGGGGAGGGCTACACCTTC	CASSTGEGYTF
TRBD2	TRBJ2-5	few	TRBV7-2	TGTGCCAGCGGCCAAGACGGGAGGGCCCAAGAGACCCAGTACTTC	CASGQDGRAQETQYF
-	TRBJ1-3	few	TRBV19	TGTGCCAGTGCGGGGAAATACGGAAAATCTGGAAACACCATATATTTT	CASAGKYGKSGNTIYF
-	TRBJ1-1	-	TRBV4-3	TGCGCCAGCAGCCCGGGAGGGGGGACTGAAGCTTTCTTT	CASSPGGGTEAFF
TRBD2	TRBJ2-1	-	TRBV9	TGTGCCAGCAGCATCGGACTAGCGGGAGGGGATGAGCAGTTCTTC	CASSIGLAGGDEQFF
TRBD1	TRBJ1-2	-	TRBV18	TGTGCCAGCTCACACAGGGGTGACTATGGCTACACCTTC	CASSHRGDYGYTF
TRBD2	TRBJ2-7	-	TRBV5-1	TGCGCCAGCAGCTCTTCCGGGACTATTAACTCCTACGAGCAGTACTTC	CASSSSGTINSYEQYF
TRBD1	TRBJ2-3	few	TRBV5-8	TGTGCCAGCAGGCGGACAGGGTTAGATACGCAGTATTTT	CASRRTGLDTQYF
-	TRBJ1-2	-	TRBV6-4	TGTGCCAGCAGCCGGGAAGAGTCCGGACTCTATGGCTACACCTTC	CASSREESGLYGYTF
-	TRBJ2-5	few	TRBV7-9	TGTGCCAGCAGCCTCCGACAGAGGGAGACCCAGTACTTC	CASSLRQRETQYF
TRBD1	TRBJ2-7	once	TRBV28	TGTGCCAGCAGTGCCAACAGGGGACCCTACGAGCAGTACTTC	CASSANRGPYEQYF
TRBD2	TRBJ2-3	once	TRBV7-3	TGTGCCAGCAGCTTAAATCCGCCAACTAGCGGGAGGATGAATACGCAGTATTTT	CASSLNPPTSGRMNTQYF
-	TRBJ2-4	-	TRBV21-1	TGTGCCAGCAGTCCTCGGACAGGTGCGAACATTCAGTACTTC	CASSPRTGANIQYF
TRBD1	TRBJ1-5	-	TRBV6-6	TGTGCCAGCAGCTTTCGACAGGGTTCTAATCAGCCCCAGCATTTT	CASSFRQGSNQPQHF
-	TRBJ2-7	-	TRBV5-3	TGTGCCAGAAGCCCCTGTTGGGGGCACCTCTACGAGCAGTACTTC	CARSPCWGHLYEQYF
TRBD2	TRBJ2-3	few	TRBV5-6	TGTGCCAGCAGCTCTACTTCCTCGCGTAGCGGGAACACAGATACGCAGTATTTT	CASSSTSSRSGNTDTQYF
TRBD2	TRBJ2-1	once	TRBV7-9	TGTGCCAGCAGCTTCCCCTCGACTAGCGGGAGCAGGAATGAGCAGTTCTTC	CASSFPSTSGSRNEQFF
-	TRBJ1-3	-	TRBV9	TGTGCCAGCAGCCCAGAGGGGGGGGGAAACACCATATATTTT	CASSPEGGGNTIYF
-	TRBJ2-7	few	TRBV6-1	TGTGCCAGCAGTGAAGCGGGGGGACTCCGCGGGCAGTACTTC	CASSEAGGLRGQYF
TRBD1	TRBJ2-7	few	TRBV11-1	TGTGCCAGCAGCTCCACCGGGACAGGACACGAGCAGTACTTC	CASSSTGTGHEQYF
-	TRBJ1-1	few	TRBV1	TGCACCAGCAGCCAATCGTTGGGGGGCACTGAAGCTTTCTTT	CTSSQSLGGTEAFF
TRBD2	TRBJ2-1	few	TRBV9	TGTGCCAGCAGTTGGACTAGCGGGGTCGAGCAGTTCTTC	CASSWTSGVEQFF
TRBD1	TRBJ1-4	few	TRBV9	TGTGCCAGCAGCGGGACAGGGAGTAATGAAAAACTGTTTTTT	CASSGTGSNEKLFF
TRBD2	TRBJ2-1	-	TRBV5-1	TGCGCCAGCATGGCCGGGGGGATAACAGTCCCGAACAATGAGCAGTTCTTC	CASMAGGITVPNNEQFF
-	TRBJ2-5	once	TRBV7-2	TGTGCCAGCAGCCTGGACACCTGGGAAGAGACCCAGTACTTC	CASSLDTWEETQYF
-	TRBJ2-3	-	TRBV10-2	TGCGCCAGCAGTGAGTCGGGGGGAGATACGCAGTATTTT	CASSESGGDTQYF
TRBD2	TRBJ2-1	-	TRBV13	TGTGCCAGCAGCCCCGTCGGACTAGCGGGAGTTCTCGGGGCCGGACAGTTCTTC	CASSPVGLAGVLGAGQFF
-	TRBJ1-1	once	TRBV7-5	TGTGTCAGAACCTCCGGCCGGGGGGTGGACACTGAAGCTTTCTTT	CVRTSGRGVDTEAFF
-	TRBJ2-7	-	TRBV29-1	TGCAGCGTTGAAATGCACAGGGCGGGCGAGCAGTACTTC	CSVEMHRAGEQYF
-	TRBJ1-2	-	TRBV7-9	TGTGCCAGCAGCCCAAGCGGGGAGGTGGGTGGCTACACCTTC	CASSPSGEVGGYTF
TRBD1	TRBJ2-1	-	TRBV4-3	TGCGCCAGCAGCCCCAGGGGGATGGGGAATGAGCAGTTCTTC	CASSPRGMGNEQFF
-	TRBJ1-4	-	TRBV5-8	TGTGCCAGCAGCTTGGACGTAGCGGGTGAAAAACTGTTTTTT	CASSLDVAGEKLFF
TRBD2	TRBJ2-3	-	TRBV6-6	TGTGCCAGCAGTCGGACTAGCGGGGCGAGCACAGATACGCAGTATTTT	CASSRTSGASTDTQYF
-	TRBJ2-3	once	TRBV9	TGTGCCAGCAGCGTAGCGGCCTCGCCAGGGGGGTATACGCAGTATTTT	CASSVAASPGGYTQYF
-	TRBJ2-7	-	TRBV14	TGTGCCAGCAGCCGCGCAGGAGGCGGGTCCTACGAGCAGTACTTC	CASSRAGGGSYEQYF
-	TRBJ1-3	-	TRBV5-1	TGCGCCAGCAAACAGGACCTCTCTGGAAACACCATATATTTT	CASKQDLSGNTIYF
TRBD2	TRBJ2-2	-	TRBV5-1	TGCGCCAGCAGCTTGAGCGGGGGCCCGACCAAAGGGACCGGGGAGCTGTTTTTT	CASSLSGGPTKGTGELFF
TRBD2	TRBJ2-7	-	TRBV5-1	TGCGCCAGCAGCTTGTATAGCGGGGGGGCCGGGGGCGAGCAGTACTTC	CASSLYSGGAGGEQYF
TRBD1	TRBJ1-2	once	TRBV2	TGTGCCAGCAGAAACGACAGGGCCTTTAACTATGGCTACACCTTC	CASRNDRAFNYGYTF
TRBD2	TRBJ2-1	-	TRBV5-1	TGCGCCAGCAGCGGAAGACTAGCGGGAGGGAACAATGAGCAGTTCTTC	CASSGRLAGGNNEQFF
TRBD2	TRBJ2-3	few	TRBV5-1	TGCGCCAGCAGCTTGGGCCCTCTAGCGGGATTTGGAGATACGCAGTATTTT	CASSLGPLAGFGDTQYF
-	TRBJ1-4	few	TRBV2	TGTGCCTCAAAGCGTTGGGGAGTTGGCGAAAAACTGTTTTTT	CASKRWGVGEKLFF
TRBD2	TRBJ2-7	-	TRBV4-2	TGTGCCAGCAGCCAAGAATCAGGGACTAGCGGGAGTCTCTACGAGCAGTGCTTC	CASSQESGTSGSLYEQCF
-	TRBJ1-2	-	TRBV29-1	TGCAGCGCCGGGGGAGCAGATGGCTACACCTTC	CSAGGADGYTF
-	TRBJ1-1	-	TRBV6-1	TGTGCCAGCACCCGGCGGGGGGATCATACTGAAGCTTTCTTT	CASTRRGDHTEAFF
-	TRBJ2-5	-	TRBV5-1	TGCGCCAGCAGCTTAGGAGGGACGGCGGAGACCCAGTACTTC	CASSLGGTAETQYF
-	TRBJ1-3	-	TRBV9	TGTGCCAGCAGCGACAAGATTGGGGAGGCTGGAAACACCATATATTTT	CASSDKIGEAGNTIYF
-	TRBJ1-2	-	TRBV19	TGTGCCAGTAGTATAACCAAAGGGGCTGGCTACACCTTC	CASSITKGAGYTF
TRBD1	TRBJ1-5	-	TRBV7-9	TGTGCCAGCAGCCCCCGGGACAGTCCCGGGGAGCCCCAGCATTTT	CASSPRDSPGEPQHF
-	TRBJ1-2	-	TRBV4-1	TGCGCCAGCAGCCAAGAAGTCAGTGGGGAGATTGGTGGCTACACCTTC	CASSQEVSGEIGGYTF
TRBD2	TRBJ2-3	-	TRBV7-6	TGTGCCAGCAGCTTAGCACTAGCGGGGGGGCTCTTGACAGATACGCAGTATTTT	CASSLALAGGLLTDTQYF
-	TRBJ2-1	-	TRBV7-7	TGTGCCAGCAGCTTAGGGAGCTCCTACAATGAGCAGTTCTTC	CASSLGSSYNEQFF
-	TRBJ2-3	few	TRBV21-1	TGTGCCACCCCACCGCTACGCGGGGCTAGCACAGATACGCAGTATTTT	CATPPLRGASTDTQYF
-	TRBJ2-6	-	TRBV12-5	TGTGCTAGTGCTCCCCCCCCTGGGGCCAACGTCCTGACTTTC	CASAPPPGANVLTF
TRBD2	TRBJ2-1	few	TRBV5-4	TGTGCCAGCAGTCAGGGACTAGCGGGAGCGGAGAATGAGCAGTTCTTC	CASSQGLAGAENEQFF
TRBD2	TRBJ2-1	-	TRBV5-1	TGCGCCAGCAGCTCAGGACTAGCCCCAGGCTACAATGAGCAGTTCTTC	CASSSGLAPGYNEQFF
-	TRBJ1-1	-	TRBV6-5	TGTGCCAGCCAAAAGGAGGGGATGAACACTGAAGCTTTCTTT	CASQKEGMNTEAFF